This T cell receptor beta chain derives from a study of blood T cells in healthy people across ages. Broader study findings: Naive T cell percentage strongly correlated with TCR beta diversity. Bulk PBMC profiling left naive and antigen-experienced comparisons inconclusive.

The V end was cut by 4 bases, the J end by 0 bases, with 1 base between. CDR1 and CDR2 (germline): SQVTM, ANQGSEA. The CDR3 spans 11 residues. Donors were healthy Caucasian individuals from Russia aged roughly 6 to 90. This clonotype was detected a few times. No antigen is known for it. With a J-beta primer mix and a sample-barcoded 5' primer, a second PCR ran roughly 7 to 11 cycles. Each cDNA molecule, via a template-switch adaptor with 12 random nucleotides, was tagged. TCRdb reprocessed the 5' RACE reads with MiXCR, giving one entry per CDR3 protein. The repertoire holds approximately 850,000 distinct CDR3 sequences, with roughly 60% as singletons.

Input material: blood. This sequence joins TRBV29-1 and TRBJ2-1; D is unresolved. The clonotype originates from a man younger than 40 in good health. CDR3: CSVGSYNEQFF. CDR3 nucleotides: TGCAGCGTTGGCTCCTACAATGAGCAGTTCTTC.